These 10 T cell receptor beta chains were sequenced from one sample in a study of T and B cells in COVID-19 patients. Each TRB amplification used about 250-550 ng of genomic DNA from blood. TRB rearrangements were amplified by multiplex PCR with BIOMED2 TRB-A/B primers. TCRdb reprocessed the multiplex PCR reads via MiXCR and lists one record per CDR3 protein. The data hold under 7,500 distinct CDR3 sequences, with roughly 26% observed a single time. The sequenced sample was blood. These receptors were obtained from a human donor with active COVID-19.

The V gene is TRBV7-9, the J gene TRBJ1-2; D is undetermined. Germline loops: CDR1 SEHNR, CDR2 FQNEAQ (reference sequence). The V end lost 2 bases, the J end lost 8 bases, and 15 bases lay between the germline ends. The CDR3 is made up of 14 amino acids. The CDR3 region has the DNA TGTGCCAGCAGCTTAAATTTCCGACAAGGAGGCTACACCTTC. It specifies CASSLNFRQGGYTF.

J is TRBJ1-2 and V is TRBV4-3; D gene uncertain. Germline V gene sequence: CDR1 LGHNA, CDR2 YSLEER. V lost 0 bases and J 1 base, leaving 12 bases between the germline ends. This CDR3 is 16 amino acids long. CDR3 in DNA: TGCGCCAGCAGCCAAGAGTCGAGTGTCAATAACTATGGCTACACCTTC. Its protein is CASSQESSVNNYGYTF.

Relative to its sample, this clonotype is medium-sized. The chain employs TRBV19 and TRBJ1-3; D uncertain. There are 15 residues in the CDR3. Trimming removed 4 bases at V and 2 bases at J, with 12 bases between. Germline loops: CDR1 LNHDA, CDR2 SQIVND (reference sequence). The CDR3 DNA is TGTGCCAGTAGTACCCCCATCGGGCCTGGAAACACCATATATTTT. This codes for CASSTPIGPGNTIYF.

This clonotype was detected only a few times. The rearrangement links TRBV6-1 to TRBJ1-5, with D possibly matching TRBD1 (5 bases). Deletions cut 2 bases from V and 3 bases from J, with 14 bases between. This CDR3 contains 16 residues. Per germline, CDR1 MNHNS and CDR2 SASEGT. As DNA, the CDR3 is TGTGCCAGCAGTGAATTAGGAGGGGTCCACAATCAGCCCCAGCATTTT. Translating gives CASSELGGVHNQPQHF.

The V call is TRBV10-2, the J call TRBJ1-2; the D gene is possibly TRBD1 (5 bases). Germline V gene sequence: CDR1 WSHSY, CDR2 SAAADI. The CDR3 covers 13 residues. V lost 6 bases and J 0 bases, leaving 8 bases between the germline ends. The CDR3 DNA reads TGCGCCAGCAGCCCACAGGCTAACTATGGCTACACCTTC. This sequence encodes CASSPQANYGYTF.

This clonotype was observed many times. The chain couples TRBV4-3 to TRBJ2-2; 10 positions agree with TRBD2. V dropped 4 bases and J dropped 0; count of bases not matched to a gene: 11. This CDR3 region has 19 residues. Germline V gives CDR1 LGHNA, CDR2 YSLEER. CDR3 in DNA: TGCGCCAGCAGCCGAGACCGACTAGCGGGCGCTGCGAACACCGGGGAGCTGTTTTTT. This gives the protein CASSRDRLAGAANTGELFF.

CDR3 region: CASSESTGTSGGAYGEQFF. The CDR3 coding sequence is TGTGCCAGCAGTGAATCTACCGGGACTAGCGGGGGGGCCTACGGTGAGCAGTTCTTC. The rearrangement links TRBV25-1 to TRBJ2-1; 16 bases fit TRBD2. CDR3 length: 19 residues. J lost 9 bases, V lost 1 base, and 12 bases had no gene match. CDR1 is MGHDK and CDR2 is SYGVNS in the germline V gene. The full variable domain, rest sourced from reference TRBV25-1 and TRBJ2-1, is EADIYQTPRYLVIGTGKKITLECSQTMGHDKMYWYQQDPGMELHLIHYSYGVNSTEKGDLSSESTVSRIRTEHFPLTLESARPSHTSQYLCASSESTGTSGGAYGEQFFGPGTRLTVL.

The rearrangement uses TRBV19 and TRBJ1-6; 10 bases agree with TRBD1. The V gene's germline CDR1 is LNHDA and CDR2 SQIVND (reference sequence). The V segment lost 4 bases and the J segment 8 bases; nucleotides outside the gene matches: 8. The CDR3 contains 16 residues. The chain's CDR3 is CASSKGQGPVDSPLHF. The CDR3 nucleotides are TGTGCCAGTAGTAAGGGACAGGGGCCAGTGGATTCACCCCTCCACTTT.

This clonotype has ten or more counts. The rearrangement uses TRBV6-1 and TRBJ2-5; 8 bases line up with TRBD2. V was clipped by 2 bases and J by 4 bases; unmatched bases: 9. CDR1 and CDR2 (germline): MNHNS, SASEGT. The CDR3 has 16 residues. In nucleotides, the CDR3 is TGTGCCAGCAGTGAATGGGCTAGCGGGTTTCTAGAGACCCAGTACTTC. Protein: CASSEWASGFLETQYF.

By sample share, this clonotype is medium-sized (0.01 to 0.1%). The chain carries TRBV6-2 or TRBV6-3 and TRBJ2-2; TRBD2 matches at 12 bases. This CDR3 spans 18 amino acids. Germline lookup yields CDR1 MNHEY and CDR2 SVGEGT. The junction had 12 bases not matched to a gene; V was cut back by 5 bases and J by 5 bases. The CDR3 bases are TGTGCCAGCAGTAACGGACTAGCGGGGTTCATAGAGACCGGGGAGCTGTTTTTT. It yields the protein CASSNGLAGFIETGELFF.